The 14 T cell receptor beta chains presented below share a single source sample, sequenced in a study of OX40 agonist ivuxolimab in advanced cancers. Assay used: immunoSEQ multiplex PCR; TCRdb lists only in-frame clones, some missing. The sample consists of about 46,000 clones, approximately 85% of them appearing once. Sequences were derived from CD4+ or CD8+ T cells sorted from blood, sampled in a trial of the OX40 agonist ivuxolimab. These receptors were taken from an adult with an advanced solid tumor such as melanoma, head and neck, liver or kidney cancer.

The genes are TRBV5-5 and TRBJ1-6; 10 bases align to TRBD1. Per the germline V gene, CDR1 is SGHKS and CDR2 is YYEKEE (reference sequence). V lost 4 bases to trimming and J lost 7 bases; unmatched junction nucleotides: 5. CDR3 length equals 15 residues. The CDR3 coding sequence is TGTGCCAGCAGCGAGCTGACAGGGGGCAATTCACCCCTCCACTTT. Translating gives CASSELTGGNSPLHF.

This clone has only one observation. The chain uses TRBV7-8 and TRBJ1-6; no definite D call. The V gene lost 5 bases and the J gene lost 0 bases, with 8 bases spanning the gap. Germline lookup yields CDR1 SGHVS and CDR2 FQNEAQ. This CDR3 comprises 15 residues. The CDR3 DNA sequence: TGTGCCAGCAGCGGGCGCGACTCCTATAATTCACCCCTCCACTTT. Its translation is CASSGRDSYNSPLHF.

The chain's CDR3 is CASRTERGSYEQYF. In nucleotides, the CDR3 is TGTGCCAGCAGGACAGAACGGGGCTCCTACGAGCAGTACTTC. This chain links TRBV11-3 with TRBJ2-7; D tentatively reads TRBD1 or TRBD2 (5 bases each). The V end was cut by 6 bases, the J end by 0 bases, with 12 bases between. Germline V gene lookup returns CDR1 SGHNT and CDR2 YENEEA. The CDR3 has 14 amino acids.

There are many counts of this clone. The V gene is TRBV7-9, the J gene TRBJ1-1, with a tentative D call TRBD1 (6 bases). Germline V lookup: CDR1 SEHNR, CDR2 FQNEAQ (reference sequence). The length of the CDR3 is 13 residues. Trimming stripped 4 bases from V and 0 bases from J, with 6 bases between. The DNA for the CDR3 is TGTGCCAGCAGCTGGACAGTGAACACTGAAGCTTTCTTT. Translated: CASSWTVNTEAFF.

This sequence joins TRBV7-9 and TRBJ1-3; D unclear. The CDR3 length is 13 residues. From germline, CDR1 is SEHNR and CDR2 FQNEAQ (reference sequence). V was clipped by 1 base and J by 3 bases, with 4 bases between them. The CDR3: CASSLDHGNTIYF. DNA for the CDR3: TGTGCCAGCAGCTTAGATCATGGAAACACCATATATTTT.

This clone was detected once. This chain links TRBV28 with TRBJ2-7, with D perhaps matching TRBD2 (6 bases). The germline V gene has CDR1 MDHEN and CDR2 SYDVKM. The CDR3 loop spans 16 amino acids. Trimming stripped 3 bases from V and 6 bases from J, with 21 bases between. The CDR3 DNA reads TGTGCCAGCAGTTTGGATCTCGGGGGAAGATTCGGCGAGCAGTACTTC. Translated: CASSLDLGGRFGEQYF.

The J gene is TRBJ1-2, the V gene TRBV5-6, with 7 bases aligning to TRBD1. Germline-derived CDR1 and CDR2 are SGHDT and YYEEEE. The junction had 1 base not matched to a gene; V was cut back by 4 bases and J by 4 bases. CDR3 length: 12 amino acids. In DNA, the CDR3 is TGTGCCAGCAGCCGGGACAGCTATGGCTACACCTTC. Encoded protein: CASSRDSYGYTF.

The rearrangement joins TRBV2 to TRBJ1-6; D gene uncertain. The V end was cut by 4 bases, the J end by 8 bases, with 9 bases between. The CDR3 contains 13 residues. Germline CDR1 SNHLY, CDR2 FYNNEI. CDR3 nucleotide sequence: TGTGCCAGCAGTGTAAGTGAAGATTCACCCCTCCACTTT. Translation gives CASSVSEDSPLHF.

This clone was found once. The CDR3 sequence is CASSPAGYEQYF. The CDR3, as DNA: TGTGCCAGCAGCCCTGCGGGTTACGAGCAGTACTTC. The V and J genes are TRBV14 and TRBJ2-5; TRBD2 might be the D (5 bases). The assigned J gene may be wrong: the sequence end matches TRBJ2-7 better. This CDR3 contains 12 residues. CDR1 and CDR2 (germline): SGHDN, FVKESK.

The chain combines TRBV5-6 with TRBJ1-2; D perhaps matches TRBD1 (6 bases). The CDR3 totals 15 residues. The V and J ends lost 2 bases and 1 base respectively, with 12 bases between them. CDR1 SGHDT and CDR2 YYEEEE come from the germline V gene. DNA for the CDR3: TGTGCCAGCAGCTTCACTCGGACAGATAACTATGGCTACACCTTC. Translating it yields CASSFTRTDNYGYTF. The full variable domain, its missing parts supplied by reference TRBV5-6 and TRBJ1-2, is DAGVTQSPTHLIKTRGQQVTLRCSPKSGHDTVSWYQQALGQGPQFIFQYYEEEERQRGNFPDRFSGHQFPNYSSELNVNALLLGDSALYLCASSFTRTDNYGYTFGSGTRLTVV.

CDR3 protein: CASRKDGYTGELFF. The CDR3 nucleotides read TGTGCCAGTAGAAAAGACGGATACACCGGGGAGCTGTTTTTT. The genes are TRBV2 and TRBJ2-2, with D unclear. Trimming stripped 9 bases from V and 3 bases from J, with 14 bases between. The CDR3 contains 14 residues. CDR1 is SNHLY and CDR2 is FYNNEI in the germline V gene. Drawing the rest from reference TRBV2 and TRBJ2-2, the complete variable domain is EPEVTQTPSHQVTQMGQEVILRCVPISNHLYFYWYRQILGQKVEFLVSFYNNEISEKSEIFDDQFSVERPDGSNFTLKIRSTKLEDSAMYFCASRKDGYTGELFFGEGSRLTVL.

J is TRBJ1-1 and V is TRBV4-1; TRBD1 aligns across 9 bases. This CDR3 comprises 13 residues. The junction had 4 bases not matched to a gene; V was cut back by 5 bases and J by 6 bases. Germline V lookup: CDR1 MGHRA, CDR2 YSYEKL. CDR3 sequence: CASSKGTGSEAFF. CDR3 sequence (DNA): TGCGCCAGCAGCAAAGGGACAGGGTCTGAAGCTTTCTTT.

This clone was seen only a few times. This chain uses TRBV6-6 with TRBJ1-4; D is perhaps TRBD1 (5 bases). Per germline, CDR1 MNHNY and CDR2 SVGAGI (reference sequence). The length of the CDR3 is 15 residues. The V and J ends lost 5 bases and 3 bases respectively, with 13 bases between them. The DNA for the CDR3 is TGTGCCAGCAGTGGGGGGGGAGGGGCTAATGAAAAACTGTTTTTT. It codes for CASSGGGGANEKLFF.

Only a few counts were recorded for this clone. The chain recombines TRBV6-1 with TRBJ2-7, with no clear D. The length of the CDR3 is 14 residues. V was clipped by 7 bases and J by 2 bases, with 15 bases between them. The germline V gene has CDR1 MNHNS and CDR2 SASEGT. For the CDR3, the DNA is TGTGCCAGCATTATACCGGACGGAGCCTACGAGCAGTACTTC. Protein: CASIIPDGAYEQYF.